The present T cell receptor (beta chain) was sequenced within a study of immune reconstitution after stem cell transplant in scleroderma. Each CDR3 protein gets one entry after TCRdb re-called the RT-PCR reads with MiXCR. The sample has fewer than 2,500 distinct CDR3 sequences; around 7.8% are singletons. Germline loops: CDR1 SGHRS, CDR2 YFSETQ. The V gene lost 2 bases and the J gene lost 9 bases, with 9 bases spanning the gap. The CDR3 is made up of 12 amino acids. This clonotype is labeled as medium-sized (0.01 to 0.1%). The receptor was isolated from a male donor with systemic sclerosis. This material was acquired before or after autologous hematopoietic stem cell transplantation (not recorded which). The chain uses TRBV5-1 and TRBJ2-1; no clear D. The CDR3 spells CASSFSAREQFF. The CDR3 nucleotides read TGCGCCAGCAGCTTCTCAGCACGTGAGCAGTTCTTC.